These T cell receptor beta chains were read from a single sample in a study of OX40 agonist ivuxolimab in advanced cancers. This table comes from immunoSEQ multiplex PCR, and its TCRdb copy is limited to in-frame clones, with some not included. This sample has some 71,000 clones, with 84% found just once. Sequencing used CD4+ or CD8+ T cells sorted from blood, obtained in a trial of the OX40 agonist ivuxolimab. These receptors came from an adult with an advanced solid tumor such as melanoma, head and neck, liver or kidney cancer. CDR3s include the opening cysteine and the closing phenylalanine or tryptophan. D genes are given only for firm matches. Clone size, where shown, is once, few, many, or a class for clones that have expanded.

J: TRBJ2-5; V: TRBV5-4; size: .; D: TRBD2; CDR3: CASSLAGGRETQYF; DNA: TGTGCCAGCAGCTTAGCGGGGGGGCGCGAGACCCAGTACTTC
J: TRBJ2-2; V: TRBV19; size: .; D: .; CDR3: CASGGFTGELFF; DNA: TGTGCCAGTGGGGGGTTTACCGGGGAGCTGTTTTTT
J: TRBJ2-3; V: TRBV2; size: .; D: .; CDR3: CASSEGRKADTQYF; DNA: TGTGCCAGCAGTGAAGGGAGGAAGGCAGATACGCAGTATTTT
J: TRBJ2-7; V: TRBV6-5; size: .; D: TRBD1; CDR3: CASSSPGQGRNEQYF; DNA: TGTGCCAGCAGTTCCCCCGGACAGGGTAGGAACGAGCAGTACTTC
J: TRBJ1-1; V: TRBV5-3; size: .; D: .; CDR3: CARSFSQTNTEAFF; DNA: TGTGCCAGAAGCTTTTCACAGACTAACACTGAAGCTTTCTTT
J: TRBJ2-5; V: TRBV7-9; size: .; D: TRBD2; CDR3: CASSFGSGRETQYF; DNA: TGTGCCAGCAGCTTCGGTAGCGGGAGGGAGACCCAGTACTTC
J: TRBJ2-2; V: TRBV7-9; size: .; D: .; CDR3: CASSHDGARGGELFF; DNA: TGTGCCAGCAGCCACGACGGGGCAAGGGGAGGGGAGCTGTTTTTT
J: TRBJ2-5; V: TRBV6-1; size: .; D: .; CDR3: CASSDPGRGETQYF; DNA: TGTGCCAGCAGTGACCCAGGGAGGGGGGAGACCCAGTACTTC
J: TRBJ1-2; V: TRBV18; size: .; D: .; CDR3: CASSPETENYGYTF; DNA: TGTGCCAGCTCACCAGAGACGGAGAACTATGGCTACACCTTC
J: TRBJ2-3; V: TRBV6-6; size: .; D: TRBD1; CDR3: CASSYYVQGDTQYF; DNA: TGTGCCAGCAGTTACTATGTACAGGGGGATACGCAGTATTTT
J: TRBJ1-1; V: TRBV19; size: .; D: .; CDR3: CASSIRGEAEAFF; DNA: TGTGCCAGTAGTATTCGAGGTGAGGCTGAAGCTTTCTTT
J: TRBJ2-7; V: TRBV7-9; size: .; D: TRBD2; CDR3: CASSLASGSYEQYF; DNA: TGTGCCAGCAGCTTAGCCAGCGGGAGTTACGAGCAGTACTTC
J: TRBJ2-7; V: TRBV10-3; size: .; D: .; CDR3: CAISRRDEQYF; DNA: TGTGCCATCAGTCGTCGGGACGAGCAGTACTTC
J: TRBJ1-2; V: TRBV7-2; size: .; D: .; CDR3: CASSLVRGGSYGYTF; DNA: TGTGCCAGCAGCTTAGTCAGGGGAGGATCCTATGGCTACACCTTC
J: TRBJ2-5; V: TRBV7-9; size: few; D: .; CDR3: CASSLTGFQETQYF; DNA: TGTGCCAGCAGCCTTACAGGGTTTCAAGAGACCCAGTACTTC
J: TRBJ2-1; V: TRBV18; size: .; D: TRBD2; CDR3: CASSHWTSEPEQFF; DNA: TGTGCCAGCTCACATTGGACTAGCGAACCTGAGCAGTTCTTC
J: TRBJ2-4; V: TRBV7-9; size: .; D: TRBD2; CDR3: CASSSEAGTSATNKNIQYF; DNA: TGTGCCAGCAGCTCCGAAGCCGGGACTAGCGCGACGAACAAAAACATTCAGTACTTC
J: TRBJ1-2; V: TRBV5-4; size: .; D: .; CDR3: CASSPPRGNYGYTF; DNA: TGTGCCAGCAGCCCCCCTCGGGGGAACTATGGCTACACCTTC
J: TRBJ2-5; V: TRBV5-1; size: once; D: .; CDR3: CASSVRLETQYF; DNA: TGCGCCAGCAGTGTCAGGTTGGAGACCCAGTACTTC
J: TRBJ1-1; V: TRBV13; size: .; D: .; CDR3: CASSHLLATEAFF; DNA: TGTGCCAGCAGCCATTTACTGGCCACTGAAGCTTTCTTT
J: TRBJ1-6; V: TRBV7-3; size: .; D: TRBD1; CDR3: CASSIDRGSSPLHF; DNA: TGTGCCAGCTCCATAGACAGGGGGTCTTCACCCCTCCACTTT
J: TRBJ1-1; V: TRBV9; size: .; D: .; CDR3: CASSFRGGLATEAFF; DNA: TGTGCCAGCAGCTTCCGAGGGGGGCTGGCCACTGAAGCTTTCTTT
J: TRBJ1-1; V: TRBV6-5; size: .; D: .; CDR3: CASSKEARNTEAFF; DNA: TGTGCCAGCAGTAAAGAAGCTCGGAACACTGAAGCTTTCTTT
J: TRBJ2-7; V: TRBV28; size: .; D: TRBD2; CDR3: CASSLFREVYEQYF; DNA: TGTGCCAGCAGTTTATTCCGGGAGGTCTACGAGCAGTACTTC
J: TRBJ2-7; V: TRBV6-1; size: .; D: .; CDR3: CASSGRADYEQYF; DNA: TGTGCCAGCAGTGGAAGAGCGGACTACGAGCAGTACTTC
J: TRBJ2-1; V: TRBV4-3; size: .; D: TRBD2; CDR3: CASSQLAGTYNEQFF; DNA: TGCGCCAGCAGCCAACTAGCGGGAACCTACAATGAGCAGTTCTTC
J: TRBJ1-1; V: TRBV18; size: few; D: TRBD1; CDR3: CASSPDRNAEAFF; DNA: TGTGCCAGCTCACCGGACAGGAACGCTGAAGCTTTCTTT
J: TRBJ1-1; V: TRBV29-1; size: .; D: .; CDR3: CSVGFVDGEAFF; DNA: TGCAGCGTTGGTTTTGTAGACGGGGAAGCTTTCTTT
J: TRBJ2-1; V: TRBV30; size: .; D: TRBD2; CDR3: CAWSSGTSNEQFF; DNA: TGTGCCTGGAGTTCCGGGACTAGCAATGAGCAGTTCTTC
J: TRBJ2-1; V: TRBV5-1; size: large; D: .; CDR3: CASSLEVSFSSYNEQFF; DNA: TGCGCCAGCAGCTTGGAGGTTTCTTTTAGCTCCTACAATGAGCAGTTCTTC
J: TRBJ2-7; V: TRBV30; size: .; D: .; CDR3: CAWSARGRGTDF; DNA: TGTGCCTGGAGTGCCCGGGGCAGGGGCACGGACTTC
J: TRBJ2-1; V: TRBV9; size: .; D: TRBD2; CDR3: CASSVGGVTSGRARRQFF; DNA: TGTGCCAGCAGCGTAGGAGGGGTTACTAGCGGGAGGGCCCGACGGCAGTTCTTC
J: TRBJ1-5; V: TRBV19; size: .; D: TRBD1; CDR3: CASSPGTGYPFEHF; DNA: TGTGCCAGTAGCCCCGGGACAGGGTACCCCTTTGAGCATTTT
J: TRBJ2-1; V: TRBV5-8; size: .; D: .; CDR3: CASSLTGPNEQFF; DNA: TGTGCCAGCAGCTTGACAGGGCCTAATGAGCAGTTCTTC
J: TRBJ2-2; V: TRBV27; size: .; D: .; CDR3: CASKRGSTGELFF; DNA: TGTGCCAGCAAACGGGGGAGCACCGGGGAGCTGTTTTTT
J: TRBJ2-1; V: TRBV16; size: medium-sized; D: .; CDR3: CASSQSWDYNEQFF; DNA: TGTGCCAGCAGCCAATCGTGGGACTACAATGAGCAGTTCTTC
J: TRBJ2-7; V: TRBV19; size: .; D: .; CDR3: CASSPLEGYEQYF; DNA: TGTGCCAGTAGTCCATTAGAAGGGTACGAGCAGTACTTC
J: TRBJ1-6; V: TRBV6-1; size: .; D: .; CDR3: CASLMKGYSPLHF; DNA: TGTGCCAGCCTCATGAAAGGGTACTCACCCCTCCACTTT
J: TRBJ1-2; V: TRBV2; size: .; D: .; CDR3: CASLGGRGYTF; DNA: TGTGCCAGCCTGGGGGGCCGTGGCTACACCTTC
J: TRBJ2-3; V: TRBV19; size: .; D: TRBD2; CDR3: CASSFGTSGERDTQYF; DNA: TGTGCCAGTAGTTTTGGGACTAGCGGGGAGAGGGATACGCAGTATTTT
J: TRBJ1-3; V: TRBV5-1; size: .; D: .; CDR3: CASSSNSGLGGNTIYF; DNA: TGCGCCAGCAGCAGCAACTCTGGGTTGGGAGGAAACACCATATATTTT
J: TRBJ2-7; V: TRBV7-2; size: .; D: .; CDR3: CASSSSDRSYGYEQYF; DNA: TGTGCCAGCAGCTCTTCCGACAGGTCATACGGGTACGAGCAGTACTTC
J: TRBJ2-1; V: TRBV7-2; size: .; D: .; CDR3: CASRRAGDTYNEQFF; DNA: TGTGCCAGCAGGCGGGCGGGCGATACCTACAATGAGCAGTTCTTC
J: TRBJ2-5; V: TRBV7-9; size: .; D: TRBD1; CDR3: CASSFRDRGQETQYF; DNA: TGTGCCAGCAGCTTTCGGGACAGGGGACAAGAGACCCAGTACTTC
J: TRBJ1-4; V: TRBV6-5; size: .; D: .; CDR3: CASSYSGRVNEKLFF; DNA: TGTGCCAGCAGTTACTCGGGCAGGGTTAATGAAAAACTGTTTTTT
J: TRBJ2-2; V: TRBV5-6; size: .; D: .; CDR3: CASGQSGELFF; DNA: TGTGCCAGCGGCCAGTCCGGGGAGCTGTTTTTT
J: TRBJ2-5; V: TRBV5-1; size: .; D: .; CDR3: CASSNQGDPLETQYF; DNA: TGCGCCAGCAGTAACCAAGGGGACCCTCTTGAGACCCAGTACTTC
J: TRBJ2-1; V: TRBV6-5; size: .; D: TRBD2; CDR3: CASSYGLAEYNEQFF; DNA: TGTGCCAGCAGTTACGGGCTAGCGGAATACAATGAGCAGTTCTTC